One sample yielded the 5 T cell receptor beta chains listed below, sequenced in a study of low-dose radiotherapy and immunotherapy resistance in tumors (dated 2022 in TCRdb). The reads were generated on an Illumina HiSeq 2500. Superscript III and a set of TRAV- and TRBV-specific primers were used to synthesize first-strand cDNA, so that both TCRalpha and TCRbeta chains were covered. TCRs were amplified with Phusion for approximately 19 PCR cycles using a constant-region primer together with the adapter attached to the V primers. The raw public reads went through TCRdb reprocessing: fastp at Q25, MiXCR clone calling, in-frame beta chains kept. Rows are combined by CDR3 protein, so each entry shows the most common genes and DNA. The sample profile shows tens of thousands of distinct CDR3 sequences; over 15% of them were found once. Under 7.5% of the sample goes to the ten largest clones. Taken with the paper, the label for time point translates to: before trial treatment.

Here the sequenced sample was PBMCs, taken before treatment. The source of these receptors is a male donor with prostate cancer.

About this clonotype: With only one base between it and a far larger clone, this is likely a read error. The genes are TRBV28 and TRBJ2-7, with TRBD2 matching over 15 bases. V shed 5 bases and J 7 bases; nucleotides not matched to a gene: 12. Germline values: CDR1 MDHEN, CDR2 SYDVKM. The CDR3 length is 17 residues. The CDR3 nucleotides read TGTGCCAGCAGTCTAAGGACTAGCGGGAGGGCGTACAATGAGCAGTACTTC. Translated, it gives CASSLRTSGRAYNEQYF.

This clonotype was found a few times. The rearrangement links TRBV19 to TRBJ1-5; 10 bases are shared with TRBD1. CDR1 is LNHDA and CDR2 is SQIVND in the germline V gene (reference sequence). The CDR3 loop spans 17 amino acids. Trimming removed 9 bases from V and 1 base from J; junction bases left unmatched: 12. The CDR3 DNA reads as TGTGCCAGCGGCTCGGGACAGGGGACCCTCAGCAATCAGCCCCAGCATTTT. Its protein is CASGSGQGTLSNQPQHF.

In regard to this clonotype: A far larger clone is a single base away, which makes a read error likely. The rearrangement uses TRBV12-2 and TRBJ2-1; TRBD1 reflects the table's D call only, with no check against the DNA. TRBV12-2 is listed as a pseudogene. The CDR3 runs 13 residues. CDR3 in DNA: TGTGCCAGCGGCTCCTCAGGGTCGGTTGAGCAGTTCTTC. Residues: CASGSSGSVEQFF.

This clonotype showed up many times. The rearrangement uses TRBV25-1 and TRBJ2-2; 8 nucleotides agree with TRBD1. The CDR3 runs to 15 residues. Germline lookup yields CDR1 MGHDK and CDR2 SYGVNS. Trimming cost V 3 bases and J 6 bases; bases outside gene matches: 6. The DNA of the CDR3 is TGTGCCAGCAGTGACGGCAGGGGGCGCCCCGGGGAGCTGTTTTTT. Translating it yields CASSDGRGRPGELFF.

This clonotype was counted many times. V gene TRBV4-2 combines with J gene TRBJ2-7; 10 bases fit TRBD2. Germline V gene sequence: CDR1 LGHNA, CDR2 YNFKEQ. The ends lost 4 bases at V and 2 bases at J; junction bases unmatched: 5. CDR3 length equals 15 residues. CDR3 amino acids: CASSPRTSGAYEQYF. The DNA of the CDR3 is TGTGCCAGCAGCCCTCGGACTAGCGGAGCCTACGAGCAGTACTTC.